This entry lists 25 T cell receptor beta chains sequenced from one sample in a study of cytomegalovirus exposure and HLA in healthy donors. Libraries were prepared by immunoSEQ multiplex PCR; TCRdb keeps only in-frame clonotypes and omits some of them. There are over 150,000 clones in the sample; around 83% occur only once, and roughly 1.9% lies in the top ten. Sequencing was done on a sample of PBMCs. All receptors derive from a human donor in good health.

This chain joins TRBV18 and TRBJ2-7, with 9 bases identical to TRBD1. With V trimmed by 3 bases and J by 2 bases, 5 bases remained unmatched. Germline V gene sequence: CDR1 KGHSH, CDR2 LQKENI. The CDR3 has 15 residues. In DNA, the CDR3 is TGTGCCAGCTCACCGGGACAGGGAGGGACCTACGAGCAGTACTTC. Protein: CASSPGQGGTYEQYF. The full variable domain, its missing parts supplied by reference TRBV18 and TRBJ2-7, is NAGVMQNPRHLVRRRGQEARLRCSPMKGHSHVYWYRQLPEEGLKFMVYLQKENIIDESGMPKERFSAEFPKEGPSILRIQQVVRGDSAAYFCASSPGQGGTYEQYFGPGTRLTVT.

The chain uses TRBV11-2 and TRBJ1-1; D is unresolved. V gave up 7 bases and J gave up 3 bases, with 12 bases separating them. Germline CDR1 is SGHAT and CDR2 is FQNNGV. The CDR3 sequence is 13 residues long. Here the CDR3 reads CASKTYQDTEAFF. DNA of the CDR3: TGTGCCAGCAAAACTTATCAGGACACTGAAGCTTTCTTT.

V and J are TRBV30 and TRBJ1-5; 11 nucleotides match TRBD1. The CDR3 is 18 residues long. CDR1 and CDR2 from the germline V gene are GTSNPN and SVGIG (reference sequence). With V trimmed by 3 bases and J by 5 bases, 15 bases remained unmatched. CDR3 DNA: TGTGCCTGGAGCCCGCGATTGTGGGGACAGGGGGAGGATCAGCCCCAGCATTTT. Its translation: CAWSPRLWGQGEDQPQHF.

The chain employs TRBV9 and TRBJ2-1, with a tentative D call TRBD2 (7 bases). The length of the CDR3 is 16 residues. CDR1 is SGDLS and CDR2 is YYNGEE in the germline V gene. V was cut by 0 bases and J by 10 bases, with 20 bases left in between. Here the CDR3 reads CASSVDQGGGAREQFF. DNA for the CDR3: TGTGCCAGCAGCGTAGATCAGGGTGGGGGGGCTCGGGAGCAGTTCTTC.

This chain uses TRBV7-8 with TRBJ2-7; no clear D. With 4 bases removed from V and 9 bases from J, the gap between germline ends came to 22 bases. The CDR3 has 15 residues. From germline, CDR1 is SGHVS and CDR2 FQNEAQ. CDR3 protein: CASSSPVDFLRVQYF. CDR3 nucleotide sequence: TGTGCCAGCAGCTCTCCGGTTGATTTCCTACGCGTGCAGTACTTC.

This rearrangement joins TRBV15 to TRBJ2-1, with D maybe TRBD2 (5 bases). The CDR3 has 14 residues. V was clipped by 0 bases and J by 4 bases, with 7 bases between them. Looked up from germline, CDR1 is LNHNV and CDR2 is YYDKDF (reference sequence). The CDR3 coding sequence is TGTGCCACCAGCAGAGATCGACTATACAATGAGCAGTTCTTC. This gives the protein CATSRDRLYNEQFF.

V gene TRBV2 combines with J gene TRBJ2-1, with D tentatively TRBD2 (5 bases). The CDR3 extends over 16 amino acids. Trimming shortened V by 1 base and J by 4 bases, and 14 bases separated the two germline ends. CDR1 and CDR2 from the germline V gene are SNHLY and FYNNEI. CDR3 residues: CASSEEEGQAYNEQFF. Written as DNA, the CDR3 is TGTGCCAGCAGTGAAGAAGAGGGTCAGGCTTACAATGAGCAGTTCTTC.

The chain links TRBV7-8 to TRBJ1-1, with unresolved D. The V gene lost 5 bases and the J gene lost 4 bases, with 11 bases spanning the gap. Per germline, CDR1 SGHVS and CDR2 FQNEAQ. The CDR3 spans 13 residues. CDR3 residues: CASSVSFPTEAFF. The DNA of the CDR3 is TGTGCCAGCAGCGTATCCTTCCCCACTGAAGCTTTCTTT.

The genes are TRBV18 and TRBJ2-7; TRBD2 agrees at 11 bases. This CDR3 contains 16 residues. Germline CDR1 is KGHSH and CDR2 is LQKENI. Unmatched junction bases numbered 8, after V lost 5 bases and J lost 2 bases. The CDR3 bases are TGTGCCAGCTCAGTAGCGGGAGGGCCATCCCCCTACGAGCAGTACTTC. It encodes CASSVAGGPSPYEQYF.

The chain is built from TRBV28 and TRBJ2-7; D is perhaps TRBD2 (5 bases). The CDR3 length is 12 residues. With 8 bases removed from V and 5 bases from J, the gap between germline ends came to 13 bases. Germline assignment: CDR1 MDHEN and CDR2 SYDVKM. In nucleotides, the CDR3 is TGTGCCAGCCGTCGGGGTCGCAACGAGCAGTACTTC. Translating it yields CASRRGRNEQYF.

The J gene is TRBJ1-2, the V gene TRBV2; D ambiguous. The CDR3 covers 14 residues. Trimming cost V 5 bases and J 9 bases, with 19 bases left between them. Germline V gene data show CDR1 as SNHLY and CDR2 as FYNNEI. CDR3 amino acids: CASSFRGLFPSYTF. CDR3 nucleotides: TGTGCCAGCAGTTTTAGAGGGCTATTTCCGAGCTACACCTTC.

This sequence joins TRBV30 and TRBJ1-2; 9 nucleotides align to TRBD1. The CDR3 runs to 13 residues. Germline assignment: CDR1 GTSNPN and CDR2 SVGIG (reference sequence). V shed 5 bases, J shed 4 bases, and the junction held 5 bases outside the gene matches. The CDR3 nucleotides are TGTGCCTGGGGGACAGGGAAGATCTATGGCTACACCTTC. The encoded protein is CAWGTGKIYGYTF.

The V gene is TRBV28, the J gene TRBJ2-3; 9 nucleotides match TRBD2. Per the germline V gene, CDR1 is MDHEN and CDR2 is SYDVKM. There are 16 residues in the CDR3. Losses at the gene ends were 2 bases for V and 2 bases for J; bases not matched to a gene: 5. The CDR3 reads CASSLQTSGHTDTQYF. The CDR3 DNA reads TGTGCCAGCAGTTTACAGACTAGCGGACACACAGATACGCAGTATTTT.

This clone appeared once. This chain joins TRBV13 and TRBJ2-5; TRBD1 matches at 8 bases. The J segment lost 2 bases and the V segment lost 5 bases, leaving 4 bases of the junction unmatched. Germline values: CDR1 PRHDT, CDR2 FYEKMQ (reference sequence). The CDR3 is 14 residues long. The CDR3 loop is CASSHWTGQETQYF. The CDR3 bases are TGTGCCAGCAGCCATTGGACAGGGCAAGAGACCCAGTACTTC.

The chain recombines TRBV30 with TRBJ1-4; possibly TRBD1 for D (6 bases). The CDR3 length is 13 residues. V shed 0 bases and J shed 7 bases, with 9 bases lying between them. Germline loops: CDR1 GTSNPN, CDR2 SVGIG (reference sequence). The CDR3 protein is CAWSVLGAEKLFF. In DNA form, the CDR3 reads TGTGCCTGGAGTGTGCTGGGGGCTGAAAAACTGTTTTTT.

The chain recombines TRBV28 with TRBJ1-5, with no clear D. The germline V gene encodes CDR1 MDHEN and CDR2 SYDVKM. The CDR3 totals 13 residues. Trimming took 6 bases from V and 5 from J, leaving 11 bases between them. For the CDR3, the DNA is TGTGCCAGCAGACAAACAGACCATCAGCCCCAGCATTTT. This translates into CASRQTDHQPQHF.

The genes are TRBV11-2 and TRBJ1-2; 7 positions agree with TRBD1. V lost 0 bases, J lost 4 bases, and 14 bases stayed unmatched. The CDR3 spans 18 residues. The germline gives CDR1 SGHAT, CDR2 FQNNGV. This CDR3 is CASSLDSPLRGLGYGYTF. The CDR3 DNA reads as TGTGCCAGCAGCTTAGACTCTCCCCTGAGGGGGCTTGGCTATGGCTACACCTTC.

The chain employs TRBV19 and TRBJ1-1; TRBD1 matches 7 bases. The CDR3 runs 14 residues. Germline V gene lookup returns CDR1 LNHDA and CDR2 SQIVND (reference sequence). Trimming cost V 5 bases and J 9 bases; bases outside gene matches: 12. The CDR3 protein is CASSFDREGTQAFF. The DNA of the CDR3 is TGTGCCAGTAGTTTTGACAGGGAAGGAACCCAAGCTTTCTTT.

The J gene is TRBJ2-2, the V gene TRBV7-8, with D possibly being TRBD1 (5 bases). There are 14 residues in the CDR3. Trimming left V 2 bases short and J 4 bases short, with 8 bases between. Germline V lookup: CDR1 SGHVS, CDR2 FQNEAQ. The CDR3 sequence is CASSLYTGTGELFF. Written as DNA, the CDR3 is TGTGCCAGCAGCTTATATACAGGCACCGGGGAGCTGTTTTTT.

This clone was seen just once. Here the CDR3 DNA reads TGTGCCAGCAGCTTCTTAGGAGCGGGGCAGCAGTTCTTC. Residues: CASSFLGAGQQFF. The chain couples TRBV2 to TRBJ2-1; TRBD2 matches at 7 bases. Germline-derived CDR1 and CDR2 are SNHLY and FYNNEI. V was clipped by 6 bases and J by 11 bases; unmatched bases: 10. The length of the CDR3 is 13 residues.

CDR3 in amino acids: CASSSKGLPSYEQYF. DNA for the CDR3: TGTGCCAGCAGCTCCAAGGGGCTACCCTCCTACGAGCAGTACTTC. The chain links TRBV7-2 to TRBJ2-7, with D perhaps matching TRBD1 (5 bases). This CDR3 comprises 15 residues. V was shortened by 4 bases and J by 0 bases, with 13 bases between the two germline ends. Germline V gene data show CDR1 as SGHTA and CDR2 as FQGNSA. Filled out from reference TRBV7-2 and TRBJ2-7, the complete variable domain reads GAGVSQSPSNKVTEKGKDVELRCDPISGHTALYWYRQSLGQGLEFLIYFQGNSAPDKSGLPSDRFSAERTGGSVSTLTIQRTQQEDSAVYLCASSSKGLPSYEQYFGPGTRLTVT.

This clone was counted once. V is TRBV9 and J is TRBJ1-3; TRBD1 might be the D (5 bases). Deletions cut 6 bases from V and 0 bases from J, with 13 bases between. There are 15 residues in the CDR3. The germline gives CDR1 SGDLS, CDR2 YYNGEE. The CDR3 protein is CASTRDSSSGNTIYF. CDR3 bases: TGTGCCAGCACCCGGGACTCCAGCTCTGGAAACACCATATATTTT. The entire variable domain, with the rest obtained from reference TRBV9 and TRBJ1-3, is as follows: DSGVTQTPKHLITATGQRVTLRCSPRSGDLSVYWYQQSLDQGLQFLIQYYNGEERAKGNILERFSAQQFPDLHSELNLSSLELGDSALYFCASTRDSSSGNTIYFGEGSWLTVV.

This clone has a single count. The chain recombines TRBV2 with TRBJ2-1, with D hard to call. The CDR3 length is 11 residues. The germline gives CDR1 SNHLY, CDR2 FYNNEI. Trimming cost V 4 bases and J 11 bases, with 9 bases left between them. CDR3: CASSALLQQFF. CDR3 sequence (DNA): TGTGCCAGCAGTGCACTCTTGCAGCAGTTCTTC.

This clone has only a few counts. Additional DNA sequences in this sample encode the identical CDR3. The chain has TRBV4-1 and TRBJ1-1, with a weak D call TRBD1 (5 bases). CDR1 MGHRA and CDR2 YSYEKL come from the germline V gene. With 1 base removed from V and 1 base from J, the gap between germline ends came to 10 bases. The CDR3 covers 15 residues. CDR3 sequence (DNA): TGCGCCAGCAGCCAAGGGGGGGGTGGGAACACTGAAGCTTTCTTT. Its protein is CASSQGGGGNTEAFF.

The rearrangement joins TRBV28 to TRBJ1-3, with 9 positions matching TRBD1. V was pared by 3 bases and J by 4 bases, with 7 bases of the junction left unmatched. The CDR3 has 16 amino acids. Germline CDR1 reads MDHEN; CDR2 reads SYDVKM. CDR3 sequence (DNA): TGTGCCAGCAGTTTTATCGGGGACAGGGTGGGAAACACCATATATTTT. It encodes CASSFIGDRVGNTIYF. Full variable domain (rest looked up from reference TRBV28 and TRBJ1-3): DVKVTQSSRYLVKRTGEKVFLECVQDMDHENMFWYRQDPGLGLRLIYFSYDVKMKEKGDIPEGYSVSREKKERFSLILESASTNQTSMYLCASSFIGDRVGNTIYFGEGSWLTVV.